This TCR beta chain is from a study of OX40 agonist ivuxolimab in advanced cancers. The wider study: Partial response was recorded in three patients: one hepatocellular carcinoma and two cutaneous melanoma cases.

The assay was immunoSEQ multiplex PCR, and TCRdb's table has in-frame clones only and misses some. The table lists around 100,000 clones, roughly nine tenths of them singletons. V was clipped by 1 base and J by 7 bases, with 10 bases between them. This CDR3 region has 13 residues. In germline, CDR1 is SGHTA, CDR2 FQGNSA. The material was CD4+ or CD8+ T cells sorted from blood, obtained in a trial of the OX40 agonist ivuxolimab. The chain uses TRBV7-2 and TRBJ1-1; D call uncertain. The source of this sequence is an adult with an advanced solid tumor such as melanoma, head and neck, liver or kidney cancer. The CDR3 DNA reads TGTGCCAGCAGCTTAGGGGTAGATGTTGAAGCTTTCTTT. Its translation is CASSLGVDVEAFF.